The 13 T cell receptor beta chains below all came from one sample that was sequenced in a study of blood T cell repertoires in COVID-19. Sequencing used immunoSEQ multiplex PCR; TCRdb keeps in-frame clones, though not all of them. The repertoire holds fewer than 250,000 clones, with about 85% as singletons. Sequenced sample: peripheral blood. The receptors were sampled from a woman of 80 years or more with COVID-19, enrolled during active disease.

The chain recombines TRBV10-3 with TRBJ1-5; 10 bases fit TRBD1. The CDR3 is made up of 13 amino acids. Germline V CDR1 and CDR2: ENHRY, SYGVKD. V dropped 6 bases and J dropped 5; count of bases not matched to a gene: 1. CDR3 residues: CAIRGQGDQPQHF. For the CDR3, the DNA is TGTGCCATCAGAGGACAGGGGGATCAGCCCCAGCATTTT.

The V and J genes are TRBV5-1 and TRBJ2-7; D perhaps matches TRBD1 (6 bases). Germline CDR1 is SGHRS and CDR2 is YFSETQ. This CDR3 contains 14 residues. Deletions cut 4 bases from V and 0 bases from J, with 11 bases between. The CDR3 nucleotides are TGCGCCAGCAGCCAAGACAGGAGCTCCTACGAGCAGTACTTC. Protein product: CASSQDRSSYEQYF.

The chain employs TRBV7-3 and TRBJ1-6; D perhaps matches TRBD1 (5 bases). The CDR3 is 15 amino acids. CDR1 and CDR2 (germline): SGHTA, FQGTGA. The V and J ends lost 2 bases and 7 bases respectively, with 12 bases between them. This CDR3 is CASSLEGARNSPLHF. As DNA, the CDR3 is TGTGCCAGCAGCTTAGAAGGGGCGAGGAATTCACCCCTCCACTTT.

The genes are TRBV15 and TRBJ2-4; unclear D gene. Germline V CDR1 and CDR2: LNHNV, YYDKDF (reference sequence). Trimming stripped 0 bases from V and 3 bases from J, with 18 bases between. The CDR3 runs 18 residues. The CDR3 is CATSRDSSSPLVKNIQYF. CDR3 nucleotide sequence: TGTGCCACCAGCAGAGACAGCAGTAGCCCCTTAGTCAAAAACATTCAGTACTTC.

The CDR3 loop is CASSVEAAGPQYF. CDR3 in DNA: TGTGCCAGCAGCGTAGAAGCCGCGGGGCCGCAGTATTTT. The V call is TRBV9, the J call TRBJ2-3; maybe TRBD2 (6 bases). The V end lost 0 bases, the J end lost 10 bases, and 12 bases lay between the germline ends. The CDR3 has 13 amino acids. Germline values: CDR1 SGDLS, CDR2 YYNGEE.

J is TRBJ1-1 and V is TRBV7-3; D is possibly TRBD1 (5 bases). V lost 2 bases, J lost 0 bases, and 7 bases lay in between. The CDR3 contains 14 residues. The germline CDR1 and CDR2 sequences are SGHTA and FQGTGA. The CDR3 reads CASSLSGLNTEAFF. The CDR3 DNA follows: TGTGCCAGCAGCTTATCAGGGTTGAACACTGAAGCTTTCTTT. Looking up the rest from reference TRBV7-3 and TRBJ1-1 gives the full variable domain: GAGVSQTPSNKVTEKGKYVELRCDPISGHTALYWYRQSLGQGPEFLIYFQGTGAADDSGLPNDRFFAVRPEGSVSTLKIQRTERGDSAVYLCASSLSGLNTEAFFGQGTRLTVV.

The V gene is TRBV28, the J gene TRBJ1-1; D gene ambiguous. V shed 3 bases and J shed 1 base, with 9 bases lying between them. Looked up from germline, CDR1 is MDHEN and CDR2 is SYDVKM. The CDR3 totals 14 residues. The CDR3 DNA reads TGTGCCAGCAGTTTTCAACAGAGGAACACTGAAGCTTTCTTT. Amino acid sequence: CASSFQQRNTEAFF. Full variable domain (outside the CDR3, taken from reference TRBV28 and TRBJ1-1): DVKVTQSSRYLVKRTGEKVFLECVQDMDHENMFWYRQDPGLGLRLIYFSYDVKMKEKGDIPEGYSVSREKKERFSLILESASTNQTSMYLCASSFQQRNTEAFFGQGTRLTVV.

The rearrangement uses TRBV4-1 and TRBJ1-5; D is uncertain. This CDR3 region has 13 residues. The V and J ends lost 0 bases and 6 bases respectively, with 6 bases between them. Germline-derived CDR1 and CDR2 are MGHRA and YSYEKL. The DNA of the CDR3 is TGCGCCAGCAGCCAAGATCCTCCTCAGCCCCAGCATTTT. Amino acid sequence: CASSQDPPQPQHF.

The table lists this clone with a count of one. The V and J genes are TRBV15 and TRBJ2-5, with D possibly matching TRBD1 (5 bases). From germline, CDR1 is LNHNV and CDR2 YYDKDF (reference sequence). The V end was cut by 0 bases, the J end by 2 bases, with 10 bases between. CDR3 length: 15 residues. The CDR3 here is CATSRDQGFQETQYF. The DNA for the CDR3 is TGTGCCACCAGCAGAGATCAGGGATTTCAAGAGACCCAGTACTTC. Full variable domain (outside the CDR3, taken from reference TRBV15 and TRBJ2-5): DAMVIQNPRYQVTQFGKPVTLSCSQTLNHNVMYWYQQKSSQAPKLLFHYYDKDFNNEADTPDNFQSRRPNTSFCFLDIRSPGLGDTAMYLCATSRDQGFQETQYFGPGTRLLVL.

The chain employs TRBV7-2 and TRBJ2-7; D uncertain. This CDR3 region has 15 residues. Germline loops: CDR1 SGHTA, CDR2 FQGNSA. V lost 2 bases, J lost 3 bases, and 14 bases lay in between. For the CDR3, the DNA is TGTGCCAGCAGCTTACGGTTGGGCCGAAACTACGAGCAGTACTTC. Its translation: CASSLRLGRNYEQYF.

This chain joins TRBV6-4 and TRBJ2-5; TRBD2 is a possible D gene (6 bases). Between the trimmed V and J ends, which lost 8 bases and 5 bases, there was a span of 24 bases. This CDR3 has 16 amino acids. Germline loops: CDR1 MRHNA, CDR2 SNTAGT. CDR3 nucleotide sequence: TGTGCCAGCTCCAGCCCCAGGGAGGCCCTGGGGGAGACCCAGTACTTC. This sequence encodes CASSSPREALGETQYF.

This chain joins TRBV5-1 and TRBJ1-5; 7 bases agree with TRBD1. Germline lookup yields CDR1 SGHRS and CDR2 YFSETQ. The J segment lost 1 base and the V segment lost 0 bases, leaving 1 base of the junction unmatched. The CDR3 spans 15 residues. This chain's CDR3 is CASSLGQGSNQPQHF. DNA of the CDR3: TGCGCCAGCAGCTTGGGACAGGGAAGCAATCAGCCCCAGCATTTT.

The rearrangement joins TRBV7-2 to TRBJ2-1, with 7 bases fitting TRBD2. The ends lost 2 bases at V and 3 bases at J; junction bases unmatched: 13. CDR1 SGHTA and CDR2 FQGNSA come from the germline V gene. The CDR3 is 18 residues long. This CDR3 is CASSLMGSRGRGYNEQFF. DNA for the CDR3: TGTGCCAGCAGCTTAATGGGGTCCCGGGGGAGGGGCTACAATGAGCAGTTCTTC.